The clone carrying this T cell receptor beta chain was seen only once. Its antigen remains unidentified. Primers: 60 Vbeta forward and 13 Jbeta reverse. Sequenced by immunoSEQ multiplex PCR; TCRdb stores in-frame clones only, minus some. The sample lists 150,000 to 200,000 clones, around 78% occurring once. This record comes from a study of cytomegalovirus exposure and HLA in healthy donors. Study-level points and caveats: Some TCR beta chains (about 170 of them) were listed as cytomegalovirus-associated. The study carried out a later analysis of TCR beta sequences. It associated some 15,000 of them with specific HLA alleles at a false discovery rate of 0.05. Earlier analysis yielded a pattern in which most TCR beta V segments were productive about 90% or about 30% of the time. Judged likely to be a sequencing artifact was a cluster of highly shared sequence variants.

The ends were cut back, 4 bases at V and 2 bases at J, with 8 bases in the middle. Germline assignment: CDR1 SEHNR and CDR2 FQNEAQ (reference sequence). The CDR3 totals 13 residues. The sample taken for sequencing was PBMCs. The chain uses TRBV7-9 and TRBJ2-5; TRBD1 is a possible D gene (5 bases). The origin of this receptor is a woman in her thirties or forties in good health and CMV-seronegative. In DNA form, the CDR3 reads TGTGCCAGCAGCTGGCGACAGCAAGAGACCCAGTACTTC. It encodes CASSWRQQETQYF.